The clone carrying this TCR beta chain appeared many times. A read error may account for a junction end that differs from germline. TCRdb re-called the 5' RACE reads through MiXCR, storing one row per CDR3 protein. Among a few hundred thousand distinct CDR3 sequences, about a sixth were seen once, and the ten largest hold about 18%. The data belong to a study of T cells after yellow fever vaccination. Sequences were derived from PBMCs, sampled more than 4 days after the first yellow fever vaccination. This sequence was found in a man between 18 and 35 years old who received the YFV17D yellow fever vaccine.

This chain's CDR3 is CASSEDRGTGELFF. DNA of the CDR3: TGCGCCAGCAGCGAGGACAGGGGGACCGGGGAGCTGTTTTTT. The chain links TRBV2 to TRBJ2-2; TRBD1 matches at 10 bases. The CDR3 extends over 14 amino acids. From germline, CDR1 is SNHLY and CDR2 FYNNEI.